What follows are 7 T cell receptor beta chains derived from one specimen sequenced in a study of T cell repertoires in cytomegalovirus infection. TCRdb itself ran the reads through MiXCR, one entry per CDR3 protein. The sample includes fewer than 400,000 distinct CDR3 sequences, 15% to 20% of them seen just once. Specimen: PBMCs. The receptor source for this set is a human donor in good health (CMV status not recorded). Some clones in this sample may be carry-over from other donors' samples.

The chain recombines TRBV5-1 with TRBJ2-1, with D uncertain. The germline CDR1 and CDR2 sequences are SGHRS and YFSETQ. This CDR3 comprises 14 residues. V lost 4 bases to trimming and J lost 8 bases, with 16 bases between them. The DNA of the CDR3 is TGCGCCAGCAGCCAGGATCCTCGAAGGGATGAGCAGTTCTTC. It specifies CASSQDPRRDEQFF.

The rearrangement joins TRBV15 to TRBJ2-7, with 12 bases matching TRBD2. V dropped 5 bases and J dropped 4; count of bases not matched to a gene: 6. The CDR3 consists of 15 residues. Germline lookup yields CDR1 LNHNV and CDR2 YYDKDF (reference sequence). CDR3 amino acids: CATSPGLAGRYEQYF. The CDR3 DNA is TGTGCCACCAGCCCCGGACTAGCGGGAAGGTACGAGCAGTACTTC. Supplemented by reference TRBV15 and TRBJ2-7, the full variable domain reads DAMVIQNPRYQVTQFGKPVTLSCSQTLNHNVMYWYQQKSSQAPKLLFHYYDKDFNNEADTPDNFQSRRPNTSFCFLDIRSPGLGDTAMYLCATSPGLAGRYEQYFGPGTRLTVT.

The V gene is TRBV5-1, the J gene TRBJ2-5; 8 bases map to TRBD1. The ends lost 4 bases at V and 5 bases at J; junction bases unmatched: 13. Per germline, CDR1 SGHRS and CDR2 YFSETQ. The CDR3 spans 16 residues. As DNA, the CDR3 is TGCGCCAGCAGCCCGACCCAGGGGGCCCTAAGGGAGACCCAGTACTTC. Translating gives CASSPTQGALRETQYF.

The sample holds many counts of this clonotype. This chain connects TRBV7-2 to TRBJ2-5; 11 bases are a match to TRBD2. The CDR3 has 19 residues. Germline V CDR1 and CDR2: SGHTA, FQGNSA. Trimming removed 4 bases from V and 0 bases from J; junction bases left unmatched: 13. The CDR3 bases are TGTGCCAGCAGCTCGTACAGACTAGCGGGGCGGAGAAACCAAGAGACCCAGTACTTC. Translated, it gives CASSSYRLAGRRNQETQYF.

The chain recombines TRBV28 with TRBJ2-7; 8 bases align to TRBD1. The CDR3 sequence is 13 residues long. The germline V gene has CDR1 MDHEN and CDR2 SYDVKM. After removal of 2 bases from V and 9 bases from J, the junction contained 6 bases not matched to a gene. The CDR3 loop is CASSLQGADRQYF. The CDR3 DNA reads as TGTGCCAGCAGTTTACAGGGGGCGGACAGGCAGTACTTC.

This clonotype was seen only a few times. This chain joins TRBV4-3 and TRBJ1-2, with TRBD1 matching over 7 bases. The CDR3 is made up of 14 amino acids. From germline, CDR1 is LGHNA and CDR2 YSLEER. The V gene end was trimmed by 3 bases and the J gene end by 8 bases; junction bases not matched to a gene: 9. This CDR3 is CASSHFDRADGYTF. CDR3 coding DNA: TGCGCCAGCAGCCACTTCGACAGGGCTGACGGCTACACCTTC.

This clonotype was seen ten or more times. The J gene is TRBJ1-4, the V gene TRBV7-2; D not certain. Germline CDR1 and CDR2: SGHTA and FQGNSA. V gave up 5 bases and J gave up 7 bases, with 5 bases separating them. The CDR3 is 11 residues long. The CDR3, as DNA: TGTGCCAGCAGCCCTGGTGAAAAACTGTTTTTT. It yields the protein CASSPGEKLFF.